This passage covers 22 T cell receptor beta chains from one sample sequenced in a study of PD-1 blockade in classical Hodgkin lymphoma. The time point here: newly diagnosed, previously untreated cHL patient sample. The repertoire was sequenced with immunoSEQ multiplex PCR; TCRdb's copy has only in-frame clones and lacks some. The table lists tens of thousands of clones, nearly 95% of them singletons. The sample comprised peripheral blood mononuclear cells (PBMCs). Receptor source: a human donor with classical Hodgkin lymphoma.

This rearrangement joins TRBV7-8 to TRBJ2-7; D may match TRBD1 or TRBD2 (5 bases each). This CDR3 spans 13 amino acids. Looked up from germline, CDR1 is SGHVS and CDR2 is FQNEAQ. Trimming removed 5 bases at V and 2 bases at J, with 10 bases between. CDR3 in amino acids: CASSPGPTYEQYF. DNA of the CDR3: TGTGCCAGCAGCCCGGGGCCCACCTACGAGCAGTACTTC.

The chain carries TRBV19 and TRBJ2-7; 12 bases are a match to TRBD2. After removal of 5 bases from V and 2 bases from J, the junction contained 10 bases not matched to a gene. The CDR3 runs to 17 residues. CDR1 is LNHDA, CDR2 SQIVND, per germline (reference sequence). The CDR3 loop reads CASSLTSGRNPTYEQYF. The CDR3 DNA reads TGTGCCAGTAGTCTGACTAGCGGGAGAAACCCAACCTACGAGCAGTACTTC.

The rearrangement joins TRBV7-6 to TRBJ2-1; 10 positions agree with TRBD1. In germline, CDR1 is SGHVS, CDR2 FNYEAQ. J lost 1 base, V lost 2 bases, and 2 bases had no gene match. CDR3 length: 16 amino acids. The CDR3 region has the DNA TGTGCCAGCAGCTTACAGGACAGGGGGTCCTACAATGAGCAGTTCTTC. Amino acids: CASSLQDRGSYNEQFF.

The DNA for the CDR3 is TGTGCCAGCAGTGAACTGGTATCTGGAAACACCATATATTTT. It translates to CASSELVSGNTIYF. This sequence joins TRBV2 and TRBJ1-3; D unresolved. CDR1 SNHLY and CDR2 FYNNEI come from the germline V gene. V lost 2 bases, J lost 1 base, and 6 bases lay in between. This CDR3 spans 14 amino acids.

This chain uses TRBV5-8 with TRBJ2-3; TRBD2 might be the D (5 bases). Germline V lookup: CDR1 SGHTS, CDR2 YDEGEE. The V end lost 2 bases, the J end lost 1 base, and 11 bases lay between the germline ends. The CDR3 consists of 15 residues. The DNA of the CDR3 is TGTGCCAGCAGCTTAGGGAGAAAACGCACAGATACGCAGTATTTT. Residues: CASSLGRKRTDTQYF. The variable domain in full, with the rest retrieved from reference TRBV5-8 and TRBJ2-3, is EAGVTQSPTHLIKTRGQQATLRCSPISGHTSVYWYQQALGLGLQFLLWYDEGEERNRGNFPPRFSGRQFPNYSSELNVNALELEDSALYLCASSLGRKRTDTQYFGPGTRLTVL.

V and J are TRBV27 and TRBJ1-5, with a weak D call TRBD1 (5 bases). This CDR3 region has 14 residues. The germline CDR1 and CDR2 sequences are MNHEY and SMNVEV (reference sequence). Deletions cut 0 bases from V and 4 bases from J, with 7 bases between. CDR3 in DNA: TGTGCCAGCAGTTTATCGTGGGGGAATCAGCCCCAGCATTTT. It encodes CASSLSWGNQPQHF.

The chain uses TRBV29-1 and TRBJ1-2, with 8 bases that match TRBD1. With V trimmed by 3 bases and J by 10 bases, 10 bases remained unmatched. The length of the CDR3 is 13 residues. Germline assignment: CDR1 SQVTM and CDR2 ANQGSEA. DNA for the CDR3: TGCAGCGTTGAGATACAGGGGGGAGTATTCTACACCTTC. It codes for CSVEIQGGVFYTF.

J is TRBJ2-4 and V is TRBV27, with D maybe TRBD2 (7 bases). The V gene's germline CDR1 is MNHEY and CDR2 SMNVEV (reference sequence). Trimming cost V 0 bases and J 1 base, with 10 bases left between them. The CDR3 contains 16 residues. CDR3 sequence (DNA): TGTGCCAGCAGTTTATCGCGGGGGCTGGCCAAAAACATTCAGTACTTC. This encodes CASSLSRGLAKNIQYF.

V usage is TRBV30 and J usage is TRBJ1-1; TRBD1 is a possible D gene (5 bases). The V end lost 4 bases, the J end lost 4 bases, and 10 bases lay between the germline ends. CDR1 is GTSNPN, CDR2 SVGIG, per germline (reference sequence). This CDR3 comprises 12 residues. The CDR3: CAWTRQSTEAFF. CDR3 nucleotide sequence: TGTGCCTGGACCAGACAGAGCACTGAAGCTTTCTTT.

The J gene is TRBJ1-2, the V gene TRBV6-5, with D maybe TRBD1 (5 bases). Germline V lookup: CDR1 MNHEY, CDR2 SVGAGI. This CDR3 is built from 14 residues. Trimming cost V 7 bases and J 4 bases, with 16 bases left between them. CDR3 amino acids: CASTKGGAVYGYTF. The CDR3 DNA is TGTGCCAGCACCAAGGGAGGGGCAGTCTATGGCTACACCTTC.

The table lists this clone with a count of one. This rearrangement joins TRBV5-4 to TRBJ1-3; D remains ambiguous. V dropped 9 bases and J dropped 0 bases, with 13 bases sitting between them. Germline V gene data show CDR1 as SGHNT and CDR2 as YYREEE (reference sequence). This CDR3 is 14 amino acids long. CDR3: CATSRSSSGNTIYF. In DNA, the CDR3 is TGTGCCACCTCCAGGTCGAGCTCTGGAAACACCATATATTTT.

CDR3 in amino acids: CASSIEEHTEAFF. CDR3 nucleotides: TGTGCCAGCAGTATTGAAGAGCACACTGAAGCTTTCTTT. This chain joins TRBV6-4 and TRBJ1-1; D unresolved. This CDR3 has 13 residues. The V and J ends lost 5 bases and 3 bases respectively, with 10 bases between them. Per germline, CDR1 MRHNA and CDR2 SNTAGT.

The chain has TRBV7-9 and TRBJ1-1; tentative D call: TRBD1 (5 bases). The germline gives CDR1 SEHNR, CDR2 FQNEAQ (reference sequence). Trimming left V 5 bases short and J 2 bases short, with 12 bases between. This CDR3 is built from 14 residues. CDR3 amino acids: CASSSRDYNTEAFF. CDR3 DNA sequence: TGTGCCAGCAGCAGCCGGGACTACAACACTGAAGCTTTCTTT.

The table lists this clone with a count of one. The chain combines TRBV2 with TRBJ2-2; the match to TRBD1 covers 7 bases. This CDR3 spans 15 amino acids. The V and J ends lost 6 bases and 2 bases, in that order; junction bases with no gene match: 6. Germline CDR1 is SNHLY and CDR2 is FYNNEI. CDR3 sequence: CASRTGTFNTGELFF. CDR3 DNA: TGTGCCAGCAGGACAGGGACCTTTAACACCGGGGAGCTGTTTTTT. Looking up the rest from reference TRBV2 and TRBJ2-2 gives the full variable domain: EPEVTQTPSHQVTQMGQEVILRCVPISNHLYFYWYRQILGQKVEFLVSFYNNEISEKSEIFDDQFSVERPDGSNFTLKIRSTKLEDSAMYFCASRTGTFNTGELFFGEGSRLTVL.

The chain couples TRBV9 to TRBJ2-1; 9 nucleotides agree with TRBD2. The germline gives CDR1 SGDLS, CDR2 YYNGEE. This CDR3 region has 15 residues. With V trimmed by 2 bases and J by 6 bases, 6 bases remained unmatched. The CDR3: CASSVSGSAVNEQFF. In nucleotides, the CDR3 is TGTGCCAGCAGCGTTAGCGGGAGTGCTGTCAATGAGCAGTTCTTC.

The rearrangement uses TRBV7-2 and TRBJ2-1; either TRBD1 or TRBD2 may supply D (5 bases each). V shed 5 bases and J shed 0 bases, with 14 bases lying between them. Germline V gives CDR1 SGHTA, CDR2 FQGNSA. The CDR3 totals 16 residues. The CDR3 region is CASSLARGSSYNEQFF. The CDR3 DNA reads as TGTGCCAGCAGCCTCGCGAGGGGAAGCTCCTACAATGAGCAGTTCTTC.

The J gene is TRBJ1-4, the V gene TRBV2; perhaps TRBD1 as D (6 bases). This CDR3 comprises 13 residues. The V end lost 8 bases, the J end lost 8 bases, and 15 bases lay between the germline ends. The germline CDR1 and CDR2 sequences are SNHLY and FYNNEI. CDR3 DNA sequence: TGTGCCAGCCTCCGGACAGAATGGGAAAAACTGTTTTTT. It yields the protein CASLRTEWEKLFF.

This rearrangement joins TRBV7-9 to TRBJ2-7, with 10 positions matching TRBD2. V shed 7 bases, J shed 3 bases, and the junction held 6 bases outside the gene matches. The CDR3 spans 14 residues. CDR1 and CDR2 (germline): SEHNR, FQNEAQ (reference sequence). CDR3 sequence: CASTPLAGSYEQYF. CDR3 DNA sequence: TGTGCCAGCACCCCACTAGCGGGGAGCTACGAGCAGTACTTC.

The chain is built from TRBV2 and TRBJ2-1, with 9 bases aligning to TRBD1. V shed 5 bases, J shed 4 bases, and the junction held 12 bases outside the gene matches. The CDR3 consists of 17 residues. Germline values: CDR1 SNHLY, CDR2 FYNNEI. The CDR3 loop reads CASSPGTGKPDYNEQFF. Written as DNA, the CDR3 is TGTGCCAGCAGTCCCGGGACAGGGAAGCCCGATTACAATGAGCAGTTCTTC. Full variable domain (remainder filled in from reference TRBV2 and TRBJ2-1): EPEVTQTPSHQVTQMGQEVILRCVPISNHLYFYWYRQILGQKVEFLVSFYNNEISEKSEIFDDQFSVERPDGSNFTLKIRSTKLEDSAMYFCASSPGTGKPDYNEQFFGPGTRLTVL.

The CDR3: CASSLGAGAWGEAFF. The CDR3 DNA reads as TGTGCCAGCAGCTTAGGGGCCGGGGCATGGGGTGAAGCTTTCTTT. The chain uses TRBV7-6 and TRBJ1-1, with D maybe TRBD1 (5 bases). The V and J ends lost 1 base and 7 bases respectively, with 16 bases between them. The CDR3 consists of 15 residues. Germline V gives CDR1 SGHVS, CDR2 FNYEAQ.

This chain links TRBV5-1 with TRBJ1-2, with D unresolved. The CDR3 totals 13 residues. V gave up 7 bases and J gave up 4 bases, with 14 bases separating them. CDR1 and CDR2 from the germline V gene are SGHRS and YFSETQ. The CDR3 is CASREGGSYGYTF. In nucleotides, the CDR3 is TGCGCCAGCCGCGAAGGCGGAAGCTATGGCTACACCTTC.

The CDR3 protein is CASMEPPPGTSGEQFF. The CDR3 bases are TGTGCCAGCATGGAGCCCCCCCCCGGGACTAGCGGTGAGCAGTTCTTC. This chain uses TRBV5-4 with TRBJ2-1, with 11 bases aligning to TRBD2. Per germline, CDR1 SGHNT and CDR2 YYREEE (reference sequence). The CDR3 covers 16 residues. The junction had 14 bases not matched to a gene; V was cut back by 6 bases and J by 9 bases.